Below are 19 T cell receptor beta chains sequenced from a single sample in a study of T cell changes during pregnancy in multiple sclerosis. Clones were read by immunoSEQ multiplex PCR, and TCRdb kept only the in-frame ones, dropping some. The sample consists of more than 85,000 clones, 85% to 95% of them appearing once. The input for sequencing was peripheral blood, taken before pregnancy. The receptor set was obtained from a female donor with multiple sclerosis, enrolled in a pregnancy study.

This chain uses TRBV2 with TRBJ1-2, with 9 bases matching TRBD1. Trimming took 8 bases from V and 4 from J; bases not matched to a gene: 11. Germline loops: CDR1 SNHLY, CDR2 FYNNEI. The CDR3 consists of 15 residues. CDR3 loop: CASLELRGQGYGYTF. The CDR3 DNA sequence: TGTGCCAGCTTAGAGCTCAGGGGACAGGGCTATGGCTACACCTTC.

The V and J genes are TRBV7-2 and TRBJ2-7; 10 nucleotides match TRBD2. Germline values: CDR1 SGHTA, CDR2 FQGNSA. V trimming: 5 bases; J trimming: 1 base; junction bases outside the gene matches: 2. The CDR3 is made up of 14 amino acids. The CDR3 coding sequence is TGTGCCAGCAGCCTGGGACTAGCGTCCTACGAGCAGTACTTC. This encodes CASSLGLASYEQYF.

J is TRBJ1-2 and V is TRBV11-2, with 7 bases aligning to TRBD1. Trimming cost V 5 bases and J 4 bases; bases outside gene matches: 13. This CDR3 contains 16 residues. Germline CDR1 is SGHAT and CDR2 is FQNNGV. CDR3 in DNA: TGTGCCAGCAGCGGAGGGGGCAGCCCGGGGTCCTATGGCTACACCTTC. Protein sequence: CASSGGGSPGSYGYTF.

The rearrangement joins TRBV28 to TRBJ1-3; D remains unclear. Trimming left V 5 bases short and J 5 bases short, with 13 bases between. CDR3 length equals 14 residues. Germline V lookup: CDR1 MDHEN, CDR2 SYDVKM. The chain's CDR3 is CASSPRGTRNTIYF. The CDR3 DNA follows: TGTGCCAGCAGTCCTCGGGGAACTCGAAACACCATATATTTT.

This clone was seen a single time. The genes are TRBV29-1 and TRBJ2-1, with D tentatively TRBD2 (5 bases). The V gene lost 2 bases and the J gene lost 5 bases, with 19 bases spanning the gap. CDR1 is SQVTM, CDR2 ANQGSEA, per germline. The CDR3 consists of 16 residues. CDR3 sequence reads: CSVEPTGKGRDNEQFF. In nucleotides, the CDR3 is TGCAGCGTTGAACCAACCGGGAAGGGTCGCGACAATGAGCAGTTCTTC.

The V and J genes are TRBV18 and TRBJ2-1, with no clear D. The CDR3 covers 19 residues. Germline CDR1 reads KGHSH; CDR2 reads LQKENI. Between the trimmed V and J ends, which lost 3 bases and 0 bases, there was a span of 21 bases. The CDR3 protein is CASSPTTVTGGRSYNEQFF. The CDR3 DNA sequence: TGTGCCAGCTCACCCACTACGGTTACGGGTGGTCGCTCCTACAATGAGCAGTTCTTC. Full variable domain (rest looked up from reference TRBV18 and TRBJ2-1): NAGVMQNPRHLVRRRGQEARLRCSPMKGHSHVYWYRQLPEEGLKFMVYLQKENIIDESGMPKERFSAEFPKEGPSILRIQQVVRGDSAAYFCASSPTTVTGGRSYNEQFFGPGTRLTVL.

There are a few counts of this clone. CDR3 DNA sequence: TGTGCCAGCAGTGACTCACTAGCGGGAGCCGGGGAGCTGTTTTTT. It encodes CASSDSLAGAGELFF. This chain connects TRBV6-4 to TRBJ2-2; the match to TRBD2 covers 11 bases. The V segment lost 0 bases and the J segment 6 bases; nucleotides outside the gene matches: 0. The germline gives CDR1 MRHNA, CDR2 SNTAGT. The CDR3 loop spans 15 amino acids.

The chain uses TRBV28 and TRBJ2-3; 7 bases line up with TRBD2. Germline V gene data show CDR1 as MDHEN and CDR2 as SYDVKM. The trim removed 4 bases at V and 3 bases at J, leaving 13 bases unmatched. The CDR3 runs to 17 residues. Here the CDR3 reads CASSSNPSGVTTDTQYF. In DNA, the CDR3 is TGTGCCAGCAGTTCGAACCCTAGCGGTGTGACTACAGATACGCAGTATTTT.

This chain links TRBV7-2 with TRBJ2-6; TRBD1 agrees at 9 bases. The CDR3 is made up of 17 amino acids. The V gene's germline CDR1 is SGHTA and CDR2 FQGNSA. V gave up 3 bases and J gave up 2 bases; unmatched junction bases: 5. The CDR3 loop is CASSLTGGIAGANVLTF. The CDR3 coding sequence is TGTGCCAGCAGCTTGACAGGGGGTATCGCTGGGGCCAACGTCCTGACTTTC. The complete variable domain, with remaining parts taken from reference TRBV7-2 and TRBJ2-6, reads GAGVSQSPSNKVTEKGKDVELRCDPISGHTALYWYRQSLGQGLEFLIYFQGNSAPDKSGLPSDRFSAERTGGSVSTLTIQRTQQEDSAVYLCASSLTGGIAGANVLTFGAGSRLTVL.

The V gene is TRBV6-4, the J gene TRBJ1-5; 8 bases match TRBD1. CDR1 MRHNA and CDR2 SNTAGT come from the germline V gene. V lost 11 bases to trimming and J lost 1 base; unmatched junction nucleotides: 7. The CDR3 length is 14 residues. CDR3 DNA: TGTGCCGGGAGGACAGGGTCGAGCAATCAGCCCCAGCATTTT. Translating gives CAGRTGSSNQPQHF.

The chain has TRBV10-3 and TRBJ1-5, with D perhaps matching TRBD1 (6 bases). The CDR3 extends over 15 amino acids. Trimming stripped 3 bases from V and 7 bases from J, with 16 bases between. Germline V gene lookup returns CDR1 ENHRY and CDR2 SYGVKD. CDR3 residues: CAISDQDSRDQPQHF. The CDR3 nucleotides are TGTGCCATCAGTGACCAGGACAGTCGGGACCAGCCCCAGCATTTT.

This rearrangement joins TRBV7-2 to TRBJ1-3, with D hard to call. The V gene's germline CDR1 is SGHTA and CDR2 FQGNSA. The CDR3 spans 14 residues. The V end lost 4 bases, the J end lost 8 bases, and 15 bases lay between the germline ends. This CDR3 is CASSWSSLGDTIYF. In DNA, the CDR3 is TGTGCCAGCAGCTGGTCCAGCCTAGGAGACACCATATATTTT.

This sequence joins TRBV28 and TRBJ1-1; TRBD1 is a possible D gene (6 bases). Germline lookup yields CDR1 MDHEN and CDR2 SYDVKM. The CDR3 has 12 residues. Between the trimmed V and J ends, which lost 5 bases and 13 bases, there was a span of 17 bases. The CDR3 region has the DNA TGTGCCAGCAGTCCTAAGGGACAAAGGGATTTCTTT. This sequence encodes CASSPKGQRDFF.

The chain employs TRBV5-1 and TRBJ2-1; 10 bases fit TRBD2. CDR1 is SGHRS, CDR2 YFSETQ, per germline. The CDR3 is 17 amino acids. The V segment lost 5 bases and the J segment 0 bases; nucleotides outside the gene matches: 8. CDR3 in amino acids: CASRWTSGPSSYNEQFF. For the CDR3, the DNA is TGCGCCAGCAGGTGGACTAGCGGCCCCAGCTCCTACAATGAGCAGTTCTTC.

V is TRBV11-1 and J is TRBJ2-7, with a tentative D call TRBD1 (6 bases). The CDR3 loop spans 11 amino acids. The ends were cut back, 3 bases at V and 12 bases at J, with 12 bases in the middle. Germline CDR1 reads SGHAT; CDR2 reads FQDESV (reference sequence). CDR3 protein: CASSFGTSRYF. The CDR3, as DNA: TGTGCCAGCAGCTTTGGGACAAGCCGGTACTTC.

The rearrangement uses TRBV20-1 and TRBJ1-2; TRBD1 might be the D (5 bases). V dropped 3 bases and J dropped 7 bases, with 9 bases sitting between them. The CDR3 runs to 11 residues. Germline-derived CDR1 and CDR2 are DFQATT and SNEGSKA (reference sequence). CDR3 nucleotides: TGCAGTGCTAGTGTAGGGGCTGGCTACACCTTC. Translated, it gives CSASVGAGYTF.

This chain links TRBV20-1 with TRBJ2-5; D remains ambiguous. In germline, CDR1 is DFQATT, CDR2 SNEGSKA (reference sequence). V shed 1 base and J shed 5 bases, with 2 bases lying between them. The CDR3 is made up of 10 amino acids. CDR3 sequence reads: CSARAETQYF. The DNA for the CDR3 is TGCAGTGCTAGAGCGGAGACCCAGTACTTC.

The CDR3 sequence: CASRSGQGYSYEQYF. The CDR3 DNA is TGCGCCAGCCGTTCGGGACAGGGTTACTCCTACGAGCAGTACTTC. The gene calls are TRBV10-2 and TRBJ2-7; 9 positions agree with TRBD1. J lost 0 bases, V lost 8 bases, and 8 bases had no gene match. From germline, CDR1 is WSHSY and CDR2 SAAADI. The CDR3 length is 15 residues.

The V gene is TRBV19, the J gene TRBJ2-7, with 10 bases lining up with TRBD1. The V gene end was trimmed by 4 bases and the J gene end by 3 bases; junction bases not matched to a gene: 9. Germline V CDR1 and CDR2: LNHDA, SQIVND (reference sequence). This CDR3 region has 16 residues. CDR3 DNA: TGTGCCAGTAGTACTTCCGGGACAGGGGAAATCTACGAGCAGTACTTC. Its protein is CASSTSGTGEIYEQYF.